This entry features one T cell receptor beta chain sequence. The study drew participants aged about 18 to 89 years from roughly 25 US areas. As originally analysed: From reference gene primer amplification, estimates of nucleated cell counts were derived. Assay: immunoSEQ multiplex PCR; the TCRdb copy retains only in-frame clones and omits some. The DNA gave D and trimming, while V, J and clone size come from that table. Of some 270,000 clones in the sample, approximately 85% were seen once. Trimming left V 5 bases short and J 4 bases short, with 19 bases between. The CDR3 sequence is 16 residues long. Looked up from germline, CDR1 is KGHSH and CDR2 is LQKENI. The data belong to a study of blood T cell repertoires in COVID-19. About the research overall: Sources were T cells, B-cell-depleted T cells, or PBMCs; the material itself was cDNA or gDNA.

The chain employs TRBV18 and TRBJ2-3, with D possibly TRBD1 on 6 matching bases. The sample consisted of PBMCs or T cells enriched from blood (not recorded which). The sequence derives from a woman in her twenties or thirties who had recovered from COVID-19. The CDR3 loop reads CASSEGLAHRADTQYF. The CDR3 coding sequence is TGTGCCAGCTCAGAGGGATTAGCCCACAGGGCAGATACGCAGTATTTT.